This T cell receptor (beta chain) was captured in a study of T cell repertoires in cytomegalovirus infection. Each CDR3 protein is one row after TCRdb ran MiXCR on the reads. The data hold about 310,000 distinct CDR3 sequences, with roughly a tenth observed a single time. Germline V gene data show CDR1 as DFQATT and CDR2 as SNEGSKA (reference sequence). This CDR3 is 14 amino acids long. V lost 5 bases and J lost 4, with 18 bases in between. The sequenced material came from PBMCs. This sequence was found in a human donor in good health (CMV status not recorded). Some clones in this sample may be carry-over from other donors' samples. The chain combines TRBV20-1 with TRBJ2-7, with D possibly TRBD2 on 5 matching bases. The CDR3 loop reads CSAGLTREVYEQYF. In nucleotides, the CDR3 is TGCAGTGCTGGACTTACACGAGAGGTATACGAGCAGTACTTC.